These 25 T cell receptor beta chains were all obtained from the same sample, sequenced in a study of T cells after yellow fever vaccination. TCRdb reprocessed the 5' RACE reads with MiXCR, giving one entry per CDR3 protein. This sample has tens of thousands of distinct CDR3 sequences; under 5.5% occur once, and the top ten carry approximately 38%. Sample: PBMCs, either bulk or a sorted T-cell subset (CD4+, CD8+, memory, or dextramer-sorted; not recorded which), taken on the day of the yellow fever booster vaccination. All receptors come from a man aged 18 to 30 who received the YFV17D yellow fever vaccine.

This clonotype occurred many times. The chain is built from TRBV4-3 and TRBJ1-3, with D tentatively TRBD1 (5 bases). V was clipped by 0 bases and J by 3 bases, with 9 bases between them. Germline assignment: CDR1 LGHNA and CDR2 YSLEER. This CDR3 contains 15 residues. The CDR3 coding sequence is TGCGCCAGCAGCCAAGATGGGGCGGATGGAAACACCATATATTTT. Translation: CASSQDGADGNTIYF.

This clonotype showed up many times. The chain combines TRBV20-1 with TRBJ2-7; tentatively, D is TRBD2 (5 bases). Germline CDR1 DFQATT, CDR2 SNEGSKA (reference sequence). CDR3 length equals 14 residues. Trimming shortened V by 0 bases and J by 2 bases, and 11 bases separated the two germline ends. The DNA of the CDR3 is TGCAGTGCTAGAGATGGGGAGTATCCCTACGAGCAGTACTTC. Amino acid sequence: CSARDGEYPYEQYF.

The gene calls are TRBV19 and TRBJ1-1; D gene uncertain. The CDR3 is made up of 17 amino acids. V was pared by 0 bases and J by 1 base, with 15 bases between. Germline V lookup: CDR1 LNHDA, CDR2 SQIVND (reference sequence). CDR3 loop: CASSIDFRGLSNTEAFF. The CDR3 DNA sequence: TGTGCCAGTAGTATAGATTTTCGCGGACTGTCGAACACTGAAGCTTTCTTT.

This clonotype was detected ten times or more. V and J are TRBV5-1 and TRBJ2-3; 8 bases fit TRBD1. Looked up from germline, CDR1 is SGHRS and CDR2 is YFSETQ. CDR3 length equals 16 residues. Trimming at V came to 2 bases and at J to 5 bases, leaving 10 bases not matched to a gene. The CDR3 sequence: CASSLRQGNIRDTQYF. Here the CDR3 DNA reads TGCGCCAGCAGCTTAAGACAGGGGAATATTCGAGATACGCAGTATTTT.

The CDR3 spells CASSPGSTSNQPQHF. CDR3 DNA sequence: TGTGCCAGCAGCCCAGGGTCGACTAGCAATCAGCCCCAGCATTTT. The chain carries TRBV7-2 and TRBJ1-5; a possible D gene is TRBD1 (5 bases). Trimming stripped 5 bases from V and 0 bases from J, with 11 bases between. The germline gives CDR1 SGHTA, CDR2 FQGNSA. This CDR3 comprises 15 residues.

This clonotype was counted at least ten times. DNA for the CDR3: TGCGCCAGCAGCCTTAGCGCAGTTAGCAATCAGCCCCAGCATTTT. Translated: CASSLSAVSNQPQHF. V and J are TRBV4-3 and TRBJ1-5; D ambiguous. The CDR3 runs 15 residues. The germline V gene encodes CDR1 LGHNA and CDR2 YSLEER. Trimming left V 4 bases short and J 0 bases short, with 10 bases between.

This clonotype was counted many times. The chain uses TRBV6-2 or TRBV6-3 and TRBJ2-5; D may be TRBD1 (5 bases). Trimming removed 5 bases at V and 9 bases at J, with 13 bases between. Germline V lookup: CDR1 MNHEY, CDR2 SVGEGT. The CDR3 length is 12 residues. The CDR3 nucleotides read TGTGCCAGCAGTCTTGAGAGACAGTCCCAGTACTTC. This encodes CASSLERQSQYF.

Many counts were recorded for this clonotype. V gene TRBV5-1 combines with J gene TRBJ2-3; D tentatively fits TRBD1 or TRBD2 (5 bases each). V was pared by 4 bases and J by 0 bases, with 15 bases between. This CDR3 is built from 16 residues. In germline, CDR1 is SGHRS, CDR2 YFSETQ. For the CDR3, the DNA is TGCGCCAGCAGCGCCTGGGGACGGTCTAGCACAGATACGCAGTATTTT. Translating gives CASSAWGRSSTDTQYF.

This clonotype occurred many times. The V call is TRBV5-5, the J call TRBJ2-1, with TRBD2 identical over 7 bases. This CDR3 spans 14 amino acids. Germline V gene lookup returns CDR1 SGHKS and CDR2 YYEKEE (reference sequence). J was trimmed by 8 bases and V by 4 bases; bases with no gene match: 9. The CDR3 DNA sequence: TGTGCCAGCAGCCCCGTGACTAGCATCCATGAGCAGTTCTTC. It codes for CASSPVTSIHEQFF.

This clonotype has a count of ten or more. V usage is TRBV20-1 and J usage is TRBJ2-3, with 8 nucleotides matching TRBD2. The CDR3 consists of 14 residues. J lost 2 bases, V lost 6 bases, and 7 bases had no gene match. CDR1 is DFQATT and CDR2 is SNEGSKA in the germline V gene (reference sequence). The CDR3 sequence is CSALSGGITDTQYF. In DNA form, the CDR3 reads TGCAGTGCCCTCAGCGGGGGAATCACAGATACGCAGTATTTT.

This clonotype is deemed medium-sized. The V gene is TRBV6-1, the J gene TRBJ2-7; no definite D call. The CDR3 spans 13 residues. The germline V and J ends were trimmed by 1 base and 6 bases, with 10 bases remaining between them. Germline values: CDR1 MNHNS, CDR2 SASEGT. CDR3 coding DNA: TGTGCCAGCAGTGAAGGGGCAGTCCTCGAGCAGTACGTC. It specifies CASSEGAVLEQYV.

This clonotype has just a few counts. The CDR3 sequence: CASSPDRGEQYV. The CDR3 DNA reads as TGTGCCAGCTCACCAGACAGGGGCGAGCAGTACGTC. The chain couples TRBV18 to TRBJ2-7; 8 bases align to TRBD1. The CDR3 runs to 12 residues. Per the germline V gene, CDR1 is KGHSH and CDR2 is LQKENI. The V and J ends lost 2 bases and 6 bases, in that order; junction bases with no gene match: 0.

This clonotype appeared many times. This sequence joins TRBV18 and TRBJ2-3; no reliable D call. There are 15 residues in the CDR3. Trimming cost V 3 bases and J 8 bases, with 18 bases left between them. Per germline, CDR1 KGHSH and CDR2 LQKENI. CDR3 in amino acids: CASSPRTEVLGTQYF. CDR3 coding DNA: TGTGCCAGCTCACCTCGTACAGAGGTCCTCGGTACGCAGTATTTT.

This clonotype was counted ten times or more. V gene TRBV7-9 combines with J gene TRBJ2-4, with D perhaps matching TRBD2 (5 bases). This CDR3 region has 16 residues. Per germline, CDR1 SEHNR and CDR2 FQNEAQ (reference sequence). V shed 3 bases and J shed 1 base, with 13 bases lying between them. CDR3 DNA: TGTGCCAGCAGCTTTTCTGGAGGCGGCGCCAAAAACATTCAGTACTTC. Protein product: CASSFSGGGAKNIQYF.

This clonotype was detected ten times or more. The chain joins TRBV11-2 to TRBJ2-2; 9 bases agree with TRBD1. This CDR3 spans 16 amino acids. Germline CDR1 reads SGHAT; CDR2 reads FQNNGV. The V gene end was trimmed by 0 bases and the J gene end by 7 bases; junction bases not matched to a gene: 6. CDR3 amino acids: CASSLEGDRVYGELFF. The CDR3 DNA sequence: TGTGCCAGCAGCTTAGAAGGGGACAGGGTATACGGGGAGCTGTTTTTT.

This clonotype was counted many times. The CDR3 sequence is CASSSGQEVEKLFF. The CDR3 nucleotides read TGCGCCAGCAGCTCGGGACAGGAGGTTGAAAAACTGTTTTTT. The chain couples TRBV4-1 to TRBJ1-4; the match to TRBD1 covers 8 bases. CDR3 length: 14 amino acids. Germline assignment: CDR1 MGHRA and CDR2 YSYEKL. The trim removed 5 bases at V and 7 bases at J, leaving 6 bases unmatched.

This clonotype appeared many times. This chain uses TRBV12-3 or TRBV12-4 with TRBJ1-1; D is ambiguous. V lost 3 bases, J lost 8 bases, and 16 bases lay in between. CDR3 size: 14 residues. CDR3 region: CASSFRGPWREAFF. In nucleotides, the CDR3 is TGTGCCAGCAGTTTCCGCGGTCCGTGGAGGGAAGCTTTCTTT.

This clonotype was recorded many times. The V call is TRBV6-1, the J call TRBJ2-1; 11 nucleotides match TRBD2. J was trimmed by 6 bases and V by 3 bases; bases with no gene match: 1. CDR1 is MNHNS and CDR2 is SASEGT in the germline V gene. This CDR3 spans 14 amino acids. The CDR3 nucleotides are TGTGCCAGCAGTGATAGCGGGGGGGCCAATGAGCAGTTCTTC. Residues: CASSDSGGANEQFF.

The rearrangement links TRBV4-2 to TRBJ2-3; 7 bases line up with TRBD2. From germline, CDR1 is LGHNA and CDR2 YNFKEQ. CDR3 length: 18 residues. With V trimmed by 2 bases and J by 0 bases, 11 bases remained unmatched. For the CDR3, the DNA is TGTGCCAGCAGCCAATTCAGGCTAGCGGATACTAGCACAGATACGCAGTATTTT. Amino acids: CASSQFRLADTSTDTQYF.

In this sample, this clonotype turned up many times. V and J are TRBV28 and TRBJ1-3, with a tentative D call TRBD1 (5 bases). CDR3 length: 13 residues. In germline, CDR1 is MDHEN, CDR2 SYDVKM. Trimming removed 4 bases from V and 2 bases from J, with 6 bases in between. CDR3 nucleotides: TGTGCCAGCAGTTACAGGCCTGGAAACACCATATATTTT. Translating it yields CASSYRPGNTIYF.

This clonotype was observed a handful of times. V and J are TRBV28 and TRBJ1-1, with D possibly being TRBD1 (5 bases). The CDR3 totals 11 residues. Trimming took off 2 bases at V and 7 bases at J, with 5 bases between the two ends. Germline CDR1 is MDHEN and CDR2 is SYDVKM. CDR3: CASSLRGEAFF. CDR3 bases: TGTGCCAGCAGTTTAAGGGGTGAAGCTTTCTTT.

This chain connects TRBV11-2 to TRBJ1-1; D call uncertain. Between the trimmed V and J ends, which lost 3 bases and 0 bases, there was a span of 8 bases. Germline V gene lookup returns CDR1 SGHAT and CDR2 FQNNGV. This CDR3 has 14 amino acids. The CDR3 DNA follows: TGTGCCAGCAGCTTTTCCTACATGAACACTGAAGCTTTCTTT. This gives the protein CASSFSYMNTEAFF.

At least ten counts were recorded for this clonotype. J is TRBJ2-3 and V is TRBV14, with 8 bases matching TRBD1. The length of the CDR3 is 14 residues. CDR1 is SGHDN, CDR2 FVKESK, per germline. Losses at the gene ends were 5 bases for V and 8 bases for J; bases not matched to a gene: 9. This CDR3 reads CASSSGQAQVTQYF. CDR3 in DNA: TGTGCCAGCAGCTCGGGACAGGCTCAGGTTACGCAGTATTTT.

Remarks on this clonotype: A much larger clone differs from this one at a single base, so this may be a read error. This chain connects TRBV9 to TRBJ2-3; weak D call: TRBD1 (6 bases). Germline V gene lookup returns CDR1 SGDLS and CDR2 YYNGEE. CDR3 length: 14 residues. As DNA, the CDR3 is TGTGCCAGCAGCGCCTACAGGGCATCAGATACGCAGGATTTT. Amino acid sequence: CASSAYRASDTQDF.

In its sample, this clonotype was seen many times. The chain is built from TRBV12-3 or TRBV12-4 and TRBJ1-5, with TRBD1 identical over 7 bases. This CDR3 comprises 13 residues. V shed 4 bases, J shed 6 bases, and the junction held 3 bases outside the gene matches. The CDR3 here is CASSSQGGQPQHF. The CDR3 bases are TGTGCCAGCAGTTCTCAGGGGGGTCAGCCCCAGCATTTT.